Described below is a single T cell receptor (beta chain) sequence and its context. The CDR3 has 13 residues. The V gene's germline CDR1 is ENHRY and CDR2 SYGVKD. V lost 6 bases to trimming and J lost 1 base, with 7 bases between them. Amplified material comprised TCR beta CDR3 regions derived from RNA transcripts. Amplification began with first-round RT-PCR using HTBI primers, then second-round multiplex PCR was performed. TCRdb independently ran MiXCR on the multiplex PCR reads; one entry per CDR3 protein. The data show about 1.1 million distinct CDR3 sequences, with around a third seen just once and 11% held by the top ten. Eligible hyperthyroidism cases comprised new diagnoses of under 2 months' duration in individuals aged 18 to 65. Additional autoimmune diseases, uncontrolled infections, pregnancy or lactation disqualified patients. This entry belongs to a study of Graves' ophthalmopathy and Graves' hyperthyroidism. Background on the study: No ophthalmopathy within 18 months of follow-up signified stable hyperthyroidism.

This clonotype originated in an adult man with Graves' hyperthyroidism. The genes are TRBV10-3 and TRBJ1-5, with a weak D call TRBD1 (5 bases). The sample comprised peripheral blood or thyroid tissue (not recorded which). CDR3 amino acids: CAIRGRSNQPQHF. In DNA, the CDR3 is TGTGCCATCAGGGGGCGAAGCAATCAGCCCCAGCATTTT.